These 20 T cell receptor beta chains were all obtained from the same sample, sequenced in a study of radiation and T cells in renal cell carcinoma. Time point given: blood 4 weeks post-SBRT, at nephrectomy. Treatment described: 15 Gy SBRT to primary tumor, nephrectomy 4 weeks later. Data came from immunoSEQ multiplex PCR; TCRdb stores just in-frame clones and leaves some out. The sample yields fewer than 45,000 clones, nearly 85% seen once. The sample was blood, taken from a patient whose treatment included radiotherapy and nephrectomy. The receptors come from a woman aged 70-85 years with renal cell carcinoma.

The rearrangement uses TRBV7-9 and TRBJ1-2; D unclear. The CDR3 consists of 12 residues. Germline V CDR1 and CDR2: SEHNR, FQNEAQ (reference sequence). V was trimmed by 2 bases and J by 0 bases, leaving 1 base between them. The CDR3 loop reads CASSLTNYGYTF. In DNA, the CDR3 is TGTGCCAGCAGCTTAACTAACTATGGCTACACCTTC.

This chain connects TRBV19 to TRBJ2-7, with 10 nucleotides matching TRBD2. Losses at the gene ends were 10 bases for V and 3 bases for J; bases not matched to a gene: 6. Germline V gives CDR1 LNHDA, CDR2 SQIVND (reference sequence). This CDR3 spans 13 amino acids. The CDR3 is CATKASGSYEQYF. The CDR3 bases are TGTGCCACAAAGGCTAGCGGGAGCTACGAGCAGTACTTC.

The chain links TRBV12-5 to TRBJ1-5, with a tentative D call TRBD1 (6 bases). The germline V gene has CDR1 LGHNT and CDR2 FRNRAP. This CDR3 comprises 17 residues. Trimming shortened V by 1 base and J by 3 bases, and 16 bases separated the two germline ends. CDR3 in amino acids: CASGLARTALFNQPQHF. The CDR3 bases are TGTGCTAGTGGTTTGGCCAGGACAGCCCTTTTCAATCAGCCCCAGCATTTT.

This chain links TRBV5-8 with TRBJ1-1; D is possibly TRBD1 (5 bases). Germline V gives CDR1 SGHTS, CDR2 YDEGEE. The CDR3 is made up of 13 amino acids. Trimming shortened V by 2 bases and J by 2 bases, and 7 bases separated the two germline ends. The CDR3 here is CASSLTGNTEAFF. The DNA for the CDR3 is TGTGCCAGCAGCTTAACAGGCAACACTGAAGCTTTCTTT. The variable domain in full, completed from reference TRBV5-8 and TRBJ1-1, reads EAGVTQSPTHLIKTRGQQATLRCSPISGHTSVYWYQQALGLGLQFLLWYDEGEERNRGNFPPRFSGRQFPNYSSELNVNALELEDSALYLCASSLTGNTEAFFGQGTRLTVV.

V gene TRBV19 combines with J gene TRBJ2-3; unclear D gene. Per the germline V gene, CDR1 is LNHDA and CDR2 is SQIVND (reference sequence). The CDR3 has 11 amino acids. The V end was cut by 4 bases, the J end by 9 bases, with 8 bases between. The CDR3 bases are TGTGCCAGTAGTACGACAATCACGCAGTATTTT. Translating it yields CASSTTITQYF.

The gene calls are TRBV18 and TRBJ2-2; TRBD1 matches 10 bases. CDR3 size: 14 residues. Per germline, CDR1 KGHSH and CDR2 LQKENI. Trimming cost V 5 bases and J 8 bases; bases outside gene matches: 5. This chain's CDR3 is CASSTRQGAGELFF. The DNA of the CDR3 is TGTGCCAGCTCAACTCGACAGGGGGCTGGGGAGCTGTTTTTT.

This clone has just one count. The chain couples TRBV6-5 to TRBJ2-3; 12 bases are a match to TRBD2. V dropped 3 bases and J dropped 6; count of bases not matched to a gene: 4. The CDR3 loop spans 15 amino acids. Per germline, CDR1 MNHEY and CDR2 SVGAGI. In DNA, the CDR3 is TGTGCCAGCAGTTATCTAGCGGGGGGGCGGGATACGCAGTATTTT. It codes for CASSYLAGGRDTQYF.

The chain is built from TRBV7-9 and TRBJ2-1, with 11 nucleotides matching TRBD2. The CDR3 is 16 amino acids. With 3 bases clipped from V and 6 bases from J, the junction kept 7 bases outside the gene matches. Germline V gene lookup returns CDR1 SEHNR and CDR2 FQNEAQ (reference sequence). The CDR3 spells CASSLLAGGQSNEQFF. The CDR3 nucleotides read TGTGCCAGCAGCTTGTTAGCGGGAGGGCAGAGCAATGAGCAGTTCTTC.

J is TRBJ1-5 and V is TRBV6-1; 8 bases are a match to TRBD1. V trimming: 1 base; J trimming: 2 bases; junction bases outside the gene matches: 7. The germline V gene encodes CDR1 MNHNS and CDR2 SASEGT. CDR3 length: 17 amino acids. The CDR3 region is CASSEGTGISGNQPQHF. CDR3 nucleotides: TGTGCCAGCAGTGAAGGGACAGGGATTAGCGGCAATCAGCCCCAGCATTTT.

CDR3 amino acids: CASSTGTNEKLFF. DNA for the CDR3: TGTGCCAGCAGTACGGGGACTAATGAAAAACTGTTTTTT. This rearrangement joins TRBV6-6 to TRBJ1-4, with D hard to call. The CDR3 loop spans 13 amino acids. Trimming shortened V by 5 bases and J by 2 bases, and 6 bases separated the two germline ends. Germline values: CDR1 MNHNY, CDR2 SVGAGI (reference sequence).

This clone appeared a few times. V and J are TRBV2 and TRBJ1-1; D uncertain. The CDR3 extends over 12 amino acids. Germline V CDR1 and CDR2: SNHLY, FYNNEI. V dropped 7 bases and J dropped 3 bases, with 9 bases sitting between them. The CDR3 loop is CASKAGYTEAFF. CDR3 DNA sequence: TGTGCCAGCAAGGCAGGTTACACTGAAGCTTTCTTT.

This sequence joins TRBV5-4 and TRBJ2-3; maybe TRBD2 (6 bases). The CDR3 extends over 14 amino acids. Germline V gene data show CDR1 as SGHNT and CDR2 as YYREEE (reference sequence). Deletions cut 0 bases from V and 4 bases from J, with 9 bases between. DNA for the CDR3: TGTGCCAGCAGCTTGGCCTGGGGGGCAGATACGCAGTATTTT. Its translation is CASSLAWGADTQYF.

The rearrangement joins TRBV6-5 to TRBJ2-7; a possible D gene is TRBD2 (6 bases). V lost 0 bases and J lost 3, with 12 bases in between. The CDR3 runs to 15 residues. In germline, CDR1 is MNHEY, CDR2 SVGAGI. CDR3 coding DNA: TGTGCCAGCAGTTACTCCCCCGTCGGGGGCTACGAGCAGTACTTC. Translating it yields CASSYSPVGGYEQYF.

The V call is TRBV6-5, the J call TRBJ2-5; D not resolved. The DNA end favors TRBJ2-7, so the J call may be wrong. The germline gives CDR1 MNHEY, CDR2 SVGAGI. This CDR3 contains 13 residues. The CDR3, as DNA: TGTGCCAGCAGTTACGACTCAGACTACGAGCAGTACTTC. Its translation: CASSYDSDYEQYF.

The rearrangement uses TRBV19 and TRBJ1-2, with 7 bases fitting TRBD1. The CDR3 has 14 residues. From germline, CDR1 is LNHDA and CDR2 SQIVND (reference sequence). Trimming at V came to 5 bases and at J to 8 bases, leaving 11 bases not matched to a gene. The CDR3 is CASSAGQAVGGYTF. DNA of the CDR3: TGTGCCAGTAGTGCCGGACAGGCGGTAGGAGGCTACACCTTC. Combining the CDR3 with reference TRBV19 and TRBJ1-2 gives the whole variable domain DGGITQSPKYLFRKEGQNVTLSCEQNLNHDAMYWYRQDPGQGLRLIYYSQIVNDFQKGDIAEGYSVSREKKESFPLTVTSAQKNPTAFYLCASSAGQAVGGYTFGSGTRLTVV.

The CDR3 coding sequence is TGTGCCAGCAGCTTCCAGGGGACTAGCGGGGTAGGGGGAGCAGATACGCAGTATTTT. Translated: CASSFQGTSGVGGADTQYF. The chain joins TRBV11-2 to TRBJ2-3; 13 bases fit TRBD2. Germline values: CDR1 SGHAT, CDR2 FQNNGV. Unmatched junction bases numbered 13, after V lost 3 bases and J lost 4 bases. This CDR3 is 19 amino acids long.

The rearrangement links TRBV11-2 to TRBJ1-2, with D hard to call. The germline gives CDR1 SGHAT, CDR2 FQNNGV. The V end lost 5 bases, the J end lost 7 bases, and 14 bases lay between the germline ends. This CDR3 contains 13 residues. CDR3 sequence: CASSVQKEGGYTF. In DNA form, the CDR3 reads TGTGCCAGCAGCGTCCAAAAGGAGGGTGGCTACACCTTC. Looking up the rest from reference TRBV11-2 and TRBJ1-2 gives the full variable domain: EAGVAQSPRYKIIEKRQSVAFWCNPISGHATLYWYQQILGQGPKLLIQFQNNGVVDDSQLPKDRFSAERLKGVDSTLKIQPAKLEDSAVYLCASSVQKEGGYTFGSGTRLTVV.

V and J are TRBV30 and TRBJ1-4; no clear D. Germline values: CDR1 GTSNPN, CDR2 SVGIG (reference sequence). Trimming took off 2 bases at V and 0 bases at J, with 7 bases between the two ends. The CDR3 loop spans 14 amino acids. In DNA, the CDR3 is TGTGCCTGGAGTAGGGATGCAACTAATGAAAAACTGTTTTTT. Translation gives CAWSRDATNEKLFF.

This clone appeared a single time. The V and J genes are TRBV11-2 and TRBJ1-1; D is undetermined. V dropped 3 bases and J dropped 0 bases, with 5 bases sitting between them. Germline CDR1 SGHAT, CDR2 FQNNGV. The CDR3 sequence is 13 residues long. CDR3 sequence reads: CASSFGLNTEAFF. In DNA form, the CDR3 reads TGTGCCAGCAGCTTCGGGCTGAACACTGAAGCTTTCTTT.

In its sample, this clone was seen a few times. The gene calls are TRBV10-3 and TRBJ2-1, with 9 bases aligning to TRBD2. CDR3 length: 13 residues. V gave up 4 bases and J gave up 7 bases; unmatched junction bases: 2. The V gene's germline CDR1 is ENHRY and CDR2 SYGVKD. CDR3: CAISASGVNEQFF. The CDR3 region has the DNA TGTGCCATCAGTGCTAGCGGGGTAAATGAGCAGTTCTTC.